A single sample is the source of the 30 T cell receptor beta chains below, sequenced in a study of blood T cells in healthy people across ages. Alongside a J-beta primer mix, a sample-barcoded 5' primer served in a second PCR lasting roughly 6 to 11 cycles. A single record per CDR3 protein comes from TCRdb applying MiXCR to the 5' RACE reads. The sample lists fewer than 2,000,000 distinct CDR3 sequences; 34% were seen once. The sample consisted of blood. These receptors were obtained from a woman in her twenties or thirties in good health.

This clonotype was detected a few times. The chain uses TRBV6-2 or TRBV6-3 and TRBJ2-5, with D unresolved. The CDR3 sequence is 11 residues long. Germline V gene data show CDR1 as MNHEY and CDR2 as SVGEGT. Trimming removed 5 bases at V and 5 bases at J, with 6 bases between. DNA for the CDR3: TGTGCCAGCAGTATTCTGGAGACCCAGTACTTC. Protein: CASSILETQYF.

The V call is TRBV6-1, the J call TRBJ1-6; no definite D call. V dropped 7 bases and J dropped 0 bases, with 7 bases sitting between them. The germline V gene has CDR1 MNHNS and CDR2 SASEGT. CDR3 length: 14 amino acids. CDR3 amino acids: CASIGSSYNSPLHF. DNA for the CDR3: TGTGCCAGCATAGGAAGCTCCTATAATTCACCCCTCCACTTT.

This chain connects TRBV20-1 to TRBJ1-6; possibly TRBD1 for D (5 bases). V was clipped by 5 bases and J by 6 bases, with 14 bases between them. The CDR3 totals 14 residues. The germline gives CDR1 DFQATT, CDR2 SNEGSKA (reference sequence). The CDR3 nucleotides are TGCAGTGCTTACGAGGGGAGGGCTAATTCACCCCTCCACTTT. This codes for CSAYEGRANSPLHF.

This clonotype was counted between two and nine times. This sequence joins TRBV20-1 and TRBJ1-1, with D perhaps TRBD1 (5 bases). CDR1 and CDR2 (germline): DFQATT, SNEGSKA (reference sequence). With 6 bases removed from V and 5 bases from J, the gap between germline ends came to 16 bases. This CDR3 has 13 amino acids. The CDR3 sequence is CSAQAVAVTEAFF. CDR3 nucleotides: TGCAGTGCACAGGCCGTGGCGGTGACTGAAGCTTTCTTT.

The rearrangement links TRBV20-1 to TRBJ1-4; the D gene is possibly TRBD1 (5 bases). The ends were cut back, 6 bases at V and 4 bases at J, with 12 bases in the middle. Germline V gene lookup returns CDR1 DFQATT and CDR2 SNEGSKA (reference sequence). CDR3 size: 13 residues. The CDR3: CSAGGQGNEKLFF. DNA of the CDR3: TGCAGTGCAGGCGGGCAGGGTAATGAAAAACTGTTTTTT.

This clonotype turned up a few times. The J gene is TRBJ1-5, the V gene TRBV7-2, with D possibly being TRBD1 (5 bases). V was shortened by 6 bases and J by 6 bases, with 15 bases between the two germline ends. In germline, CDR1 is SGHTA, CDR2 FQGNSA. This CDR3 is built from 14 residues. CDR3 coding DNA: TGTGCCAGCAGAAAGAATAGGGGTGGTCAGCCCCAGCATTTT. Protein: CASRKNRGGQPQHF.

The chain has TRBV20-1 and TRBJ1-5; 7 bases agree with TRBD1. This CDR3 spans 16 amino acids. The J segment lost 6 bases and the V segment lost 3 bases, leaving 14 bases of the junction unmatched. Germline assignment: CDR1 DFQATT and CDR2 SNEGSKA (reference sequence). The CDR3 DNA reads TGCAGTGCTAGCCTCGGGTTAGGGGGCCTCGTTCAGCCCCAGCATTTT. Its protein is CSASLGLGGLVQPQHF.

The V gene is TRBV19, the J gene TRBJ1-2, with D unclear. From germline, CDR1 is LNHDA and CDR2 SQIVND (reference sequence). V was trimmed by 3 bases and J by 8 bases, leaving 13 bases between them. The CDR3 runs 13 residues. This CDR3 reads CASSMNGVRGYTF. The CDR3 region has the DNA TGTGCCAGTAGTATGAACGGAGTTCGGGGCTACACCTTC.

This sequence joins TRBV2 and TRBJ2-3; D call uncertain. CDR3 size: 12 residues. Germline assignment: CDR1 SNHLY and CDR2 FYNNEI. V gave up 5 bases and J gave up 7 bases, with 10 bases separating them. This CDR3 is CASSSRGHTQYF. The CDR3 region has the DNA TGTGCCAGCAGTTCCAGAGGTCATACGCAGTATTTT.

This clonotype appeared a single time. The chain employs TRBV5-5 and TRBJ1-2, with D perhaps TRBD1 (5 bases). Trimming shortened V by 5 bases and J by 8 bases, and 16 bases separated the two germline ends. The germline CDR1 and CDR2 sequences are SGHKS and YYEKEE (reference sequence). The CDR3 spans 13 residues. For the CDR3, the DNA is TGTGCCAGCAGTCCTTCAGGGTTGCAGGGCTACACCTTC. It yields the protein CASSPSGLQGYTF.

The chain combines TRBV20-1 with TRBJ2-7; TRBD2 matches 11 bases. Germline V gene sequence: CDR1 DFQATT, CDR2 SNEGSKA (reference sequence). The CDR3 extends over 14 amino acids. V trimming: 7 bases; J trimming: 0 bases; junction bases outside the gene matches: 5. The CDR3 DNA sequence: TGCAGTGTTATGGGACTAGCGGACTCCTACGAGCAGTACTTC. Translated: CSVMGLADSYEQYF.

The chain has TRBV20-1 and TRBJ2-1; 7 bases agree with TRBD2. Germline trimming cut 6 bases from V and 9 bases from J; bases unmatched to any gene: 8. The CDR3 is 12 amino acids. Germline CDR1 and CDR2: DFQATT and SNEGSKA (reference sequence). CDR3 residues: CSAAGLTAEQFF. For the CDR3, the DNA is TGCAGTGCCGCGGGACTAACGGCTGAGCAGTTCTTC.

The rearrangement links TRBV9 to TRBJ1-1; no clear D. Trimming took off 0 bases at V and 8 bases at J, with 11 bases between the two ends. The CDR3 covers 13 residues. Germline loops: CDR1 SGDLS, CDR2 YYNGEE. CDR3 region: CASSVATGREAFF. In nucleotides, the CDR3 is TGTGCCAGCAGCGTAGCTACGGGCAGGGAAGCTTTCTTT.

The chain recombines TRBV20-1 with TRBJ2-2; 15 nucleotides agree with TRBD2. The V gene's germline CDR1 is DFQATT and CDR2 SNEGSKA (reference sequence). Unmatched junction bases numbered 5, after V lost 5 bases and J lost 4 bases. The CDR3 is made up of 16 amino acids. CDR3 loop: CSAPGLAGGSTGELFF. DNA for the CDR3: TGCAGTGCTCCGGGACTAGCGGGAGGTTCCACCGGGGAGCTGTTTTTT.

CDR3 amino acids: CSAGRTGRGETQYF. CDR3 nucleotides: TGCAGTGCTGGACGGACAGGGCGAGGAGAGACCCAGTACTTC. V is TRBV20-1 and J is TRBJ2-7; 8 positions agree with TRBD1. Near its end, the DNA agrees better with TRBJ2-5, so the J call may be wrong. CDR3 length equals 14 residues. CDR1 DFQATT and CDR2 SNEGSKA come from the germline V gene (reference sequence).

The rearrangement joins TRBV9 to TRBJ2-5, with 10 bases matching TRBD1. CDR1 and CDR2 (germline): SGDLS, YYNGEE. V gave up 2 bases and J gave up 11 bases; unmatched junction bases: 12. The CDR3 runs 15 residues. CDR3 bases: TGTGCCAGCAGCGTTGAGGGGACAGGGGTGAGAGAGCAGTACTTC. Translated: CASSVEGTGVREQYF.

V is TRBV24-1 and J is TRBJ2-1; tentative D call: TRBD2 (5 bases). Trimming cost V 3 bases and J 1 base, with 15 bases left between them. The CDR3 covers 17 residues. The germline gives CDR1 KGHDR, CDR2 SFDVKD. The CDR3 reads CATSDPTPEGSYNEQFF. The CDR3, as DNA: TGTGCCACCAGTGATCCCACTCCTGAGGGATCCTACAATGAGCAGTTCTTC.

V usage is TRBV29-1 and J usage is TRBJ1-3; a weak D match, TRBD1 (5 bases). Deletions cut 6 bases from V and 4 bases from J, with 10 bases between. Germline V gene sequence: CDR1 SQVTM, CDR2 ANQGSEA. This CDR3 spans 12 amino acids. The CDR3 DNA is TGCAGCGTCGCCCCAGGGGGAAACACCATATATTTT. Its protein product is CSVAPGGNTIYF.

The chain has TRBV10-3 and TRBJ1-2, with TRBD1 as a possible D gene (5 bases). The CDR3 covers 14 residues. The germline gives CDR1 ENHRY, CDR2 SYGVKD. V gave up 0 bases and J gave up 4 bases, with 9 bases separating them. The DNA for the CDR3 is TGTGCCATCAGTGAGTCTTGGGGCGGCTATGGCTACACCTTC. It yields the protein CAISESWGGYGYTF.

The chain has TRBV20-1 and TRBJ2-7, with D tentatively TRBD1 (5 bases). CDR3 length equals 12 residues. Germline CDR1 reads DFQATT; CDR2 reads SNEGSKA (reference sequence). V was cut by 5 bases and J by 3 bases, with 11 bases left in between. The CDR3 sequence: CSALRTLYEQYF. DNA for the CDR3: TGCAGTGCTCTCAGGACACTCTACGAGCAGTACTTC.

Here the CDR3 reads CASTAGLAGETQYF. The CDR3 DNA reads TGTGCCAGCACCGCAGGACTAGCTGGGGAGACCCAGTACTTC. This chain connects TRBV21-1 to TRBJ2-5; the table's D gene call, TRBD2, was not cross checked with the DNA. TRBV21-1 is marked as a pseudogene. The CDR3 contains 14 residues.

A few counts support this clonotype. The J gene is TRBJ2-7, the V gene TRBV12-3 or TRBV12-4; TRBD1 agrees at 9 bases. Trimming at V came to 4 bases and at J to 1 base, leaving 5 bases not matched to a gene. The CDR3 contains 15 residues. In DNA form, the CDR3 reads TGTGCCAGCAGTTCCAACAGGGGGCTATCCTACGAGCAGTACTTC. This codes for CASSSNRGLSYEQYF.

CDR3 sequence reads: CSVARQGLYNEQFF. The CDR3 coding sequence is TGCAGCGTTGCTAGACAGGGATTATACAATGAGCAGTTCTTC. This chain uses TRBV29-1 with TRBJ2-1; 7 bases map to TRBD1. This CDR3 has 14 residues. Unmatched junction bases numbered 7, after V lost 4 bases and J lost 4 bases. In germline, CDR1 is SQVTM, CDR2 ANQGSEA.

There are a few counts of this clonotype. The chain is built from TRBV27 and TRBJ2-7; 12 nucleotides align to TRBD1. V lost 1 base to trimming and J lost 6 bases; unmatched junction nucleotides: 4. The CDR3 runs to 15 residues. CDR1 is MNHEY, CDR2 SMNVEV, per germline (reference sequence). CDR3 protein: CASSLWGQGAGEQYF. CDR3 coding DNA: TGTGCCAGCAGTTTATGGGGACAGGGGGCAGGCGAGCAGTACTTC.

The chain is built from TRBV20-1 and TRBJ2-1, with TRBD2 matching over 7 bases. The CDR3 covers 15 residues. Germline V gene lookup returns CDR1 DFQATT and CDR2 SNEGSKA (reference sequence). With V trimmed by 1 base and J by 12 bases, 15 bases remained unmatched. CDR3 in amino acids: CSARVARGSGDGQFF. CDR3 DNA sequence: TGCAGTGCTAGAGTTGCTCGCGGGAGTGGCGATGGGCAGTTCTTC.

This sequence joins TRBV4-1 and TRBJ1-2; D remains unclear. CDR1 and CDR2 from the germline V gene are MGHRA and YSYEKL. The CDR3 consists of 15 residues. V lost 0 bases to trimming and J lost 2 bases, with 10 bases between them. The CDR3 loop is CASSQDTSGNYGYTF. CDR3 DNA: TGCGCCAGCAGCCAAGATACCAGCGGCAACTATGGCTACACCTTC.

This clonotype was seen only a few times. V gene TRBV5-1 combines with J gene TRBJ2-7, with TRBD1 as a possible D gene (6 bases). The CDR3 runs to 14 residues. Germline CDR1 is SGHRS and CDR2 is YFSETQ. V was pared by 4 bases and J by 6 bases, with 17 bases between. CDR3 sequence reads: CASSRPGEIAEQYF. The CDR3 bases are TGCGCCAGCAGCCGTCCAGGGGAAATTGCCGAGCAGTACTTC.

This clonotype appeared a single time. This chain uses TRBV4-1 with TRBJ1-4; maybe TRBD1 (5 bases). The CDR3 loop spans 15 amino acids. Between the trimmed V and J ends, which lost 1 base and 6 bases, there was a span of 12 bases. The germline V gene encodes CDR1 MGHRA and CDR2 YSYEKL. The CDR3 region is CASSQGGQGHEKLFF. The CDR3, as DNA: TGCGCCAGCAGCCAAGGAGGGCAGGGCCATGAAAAACTGTTTTTT.

V is TRBV7-2 and J is TRBJ2-5; 11 positions match TRBD2. V trimming: 2 bases; J trimming: 4 bases; junction bases outside the gene matches: 6. Germline-derived CDR1 and CDR2 are SGHTA and FQGNSA. The CDR3 spans 16 residues. The CDR3 here is CTSSLSNGLAGETQYF. For the CDR3, the DNA is TGTACCAGCAGCTTATCAAACGGACTAGCGGGAGAGACCCAGTACTTC.

This sequence joins TRBV11-2 and TRBJ2-3; possibly TRBD1 or TRBD2 for D (5 bases each). The V gene lost 5 bases and the J gene lost 4 bases, with 16 bases spanning the gap. CDR1 is SGHAT and CDR2 is FQNNGV in the germline V gene. The CDR3 runs 15 residues. The CDR3 nucleotides read TGTGCCAGCAGCATGAACCCGGGACGGTCAGATACGCAGTATTTT. Translated: CASSMNPGRSDTQYF.